This T cell receptor beta chain derives from a study of blood T cell repertoires in COVID-19. Study-wide background: T cells, B-cell-depleted T cells, or PBMCs provided the cDNA or gDNA that served as material.

In the original workflow: Reference gene primer amplification yielded estimated nucleated cell counts. Sequencing was performed with immunoSEQ multiplex PCR; in TCRdb, only in-frame clones are kept and a portion is missing. The V and J calls and clone size were taken over from that table, and D and trimming were inferred from the DNA. The data hold around 50,000 clones, with over 70% observed a single time. Germline V CDR1 and CDR2: SEHNR, FQNEAQ (reference sequence). CDR3 length: 15 residues. The J segment lost 7 bases and the V segment lost 5 bases, leaving 8 bases of the junction unmatched. The receptor comes from a man between 65 and 80 years old with acute or convalescent COVID-19. This chain uses TRBV7-9 with TRBJ1-4; 9 bases map to TRBD1. Sequencing was performed on peripheral blood. DNA of the CDR3: TGTGCCAGCAGCAGATGGGACAGGGCTGGTGAAAAACTGTTTTTT. This encodes CASSRWDRAGEKLFF.